The present TCR beta chain was sequenced within a study of blood T cells in healthy people across ages. Of note for this clonotype: Its antigen remains unidentified.

The germline CDR1 and CDR2 sequences are SGHTA and FQGTGA. There are 14 residues in the CDR3. After removal of 2 bases from V and 13 bases from J, the junction contained 5 bases not matched to a gene. Sample-barcoded 5' priming and a J-beta primer mix drove a second PCR of roughly 7 to 11 cycles. Tagging of each cDNA molecule was performed by a template-switch adaptor with 12 random nucleotides. Every sample gave at least 3 million paired-end reads containing CDR3. TCRdb itself ran the 5' RACE reads through MiXCR, one entry per CDR3 protein. The sample has around 1,900,000 distinct CDR3 sequences, approximately 39% seen once. Study findings and constraints: The study could not conclusively compare naive and antigen-experienced cells, given its unsorted PBMCs. There was a strong correlation between TCR beta diversity and naive T cell percentage.

The sample comprised blood. The V call is TRBV7-3, the J call TRBJ2-1; TRBD2 matches 13 bases. The sequence derives from a human donor in good health. CDR3 coding DNA: TGTGCCAGCAGCTTAGGGACTAGCGGGGCAACTCAGTTCTTC. This sequence encodes CASSLGTSGATQFF.